The rows below give T cell receptor beta chains drawn from one sample of a study of shared clonotypes between healthy human individuals. Clones were sequenced by immunoSEQ multiplex PCR, and TCRdb holds only the in-frame ones, with some missing. The data contain about 960,000 clones, 76% of them singletons. Material: memory CD4+ T cells sorted from blood. These receptors all come from a man younger than 35 in good health. The CDR3 runs from the conserved cysteine through the conserved F or W. A D gene is named only where the DNA matches it firmly. Some rows have no size entry. The others give once, few or many, or a class for an expanded clone.

D gene,clone size,V gene,J gene,CDR3 protein,CDR3 DNA
TRBD1,.,TRBV12-5,TRBJ2-2,CASGSGQGNTGELFF,TGTGCTAGTGGTTCCGGACAGGGGAACACCGGGGAGCTGTTTTTT
TRBD1,.,TRBV5-1,TRBJ1-5,CASSPGQANQPQHF,TGCGCCAGCAGCCCGGGACAGGCGAATCAGCCCCAGCATTTT
TRBD2,.,TRBV12-5,TRBJ2-3,CASGLTGGADTQYF,TGTGCTAGTGGTTTGACGGGAGGTGCAGATACGCAGTATTTT
TRBD2,few,TRBV7-2,TRBJ2-7,CASSPLAGVAYEQYF,TGTGCCAGCAGCCCACTCGCGGGAGTAGCCTACGAGCAGTACTTC
.,few,TRBV20-1,TRBJ1-1,CSATDNTEAFF,TGCAGTGCGACCGATAACACTGAAGCTTTCTTT
TRBD2,.,TRBV5-1,TRBJ2-5,CASSRELAGGPETQYF,TGCGCCAGCAGCCGAGAGCTAGCGGGAGGGCCGGAGACCCAGTACTTC
.,.,TRBV5-6,TRBJ2-5,CASSGGRQETQYF,TGTGCCAGCAGCGGGGGGCGCCAAGAGACCCAGTACTTC
TRBD1,.,TRBV7-9,TRBJ1-6,CASSRGQGRNSPLHF,TGTGCCAGCAGCAGAGGACAGGGTCGGAATTCACCCCTCCACTTT
.,few,TRBV7-8,TRBJ1-6,CASSLDRSFNSPLHF,TGTGCCAGCAGCTTAGACAGGAGTTTCAATTCACCCCTCCACTTT
.,.,TRBV28,TRBJ1-3,CASTLISSGNTIYF,TGTGCCAGCACCCTCATTTCTTCTGGAAACACCATATATTTT
.,.,TRBV2,TRBJ2-1,CASSGGYNEQFF,TGTGCCAGCAGCGGTGGGTACAATGAGCAGTTCTTC
.,.,TRBV6-5,TRBJ1-4,CASRRLDGREKLFF,TGTGCCAGCAGACGTCTCGATGGACGGGAAAAACTGTTTTTT
TRBD1,.,TRBV4-1,TRBJ2-2,CASSPFGDRNTGELFF,TGCGCCAGCAGCCCTTTCGGGGACAGGAACACCGGGGAGCTGTTTTTT
TRBD2,.,TRBV4-3,TRBJ2-7,CASSQESGGTYEQYF,TGCGCCAGCAGCCAAGAAAGCGGGGGCACGTACGAGCAGTACTTC
.,.,TRBV18,TRBJ1-3,CASSPGVSSGNTIYF,TGTGCCAGCTCACCAGGGGTCTCCTCTGGAAACACCATATATTTT